This T cell receptor beta chain is from a study of blood T cell repertoires in COVID-19. Assay used: immunoSEQ multiplex PCR; TCRdb lists only in-frame clones, some missing. Found here are fewer than 45,000 clones, around nine tenths of them singletons; the top ten hold approximately 6%. For this clone: Other DNA sequences in this specimen translate into the identical CDR3.

J gave up 4 bases and V 5 bases, and 7 bases lay outside the gene matches. CDR3 length equals 15 residues. Germline lookup yields CDR1 SGHTA and CDR2 FQGNSA. The sequenced material came from peripheral blood. V gene TRBV7-2 combines with J gene TRBJ2-2; 7 nucleotides line up with TRBD2. This receptor was obtained from a human donor in a cohort sampled during active COVID-19. CDR3 residues: CASSPRASGTGELFF. The CDR3, as DNA: TGTGCCAGCAGCCCCCGGGCTAGCGGCACCGGGGAGCTGTTTTTT.